Shown below are 29 T cell receptor beta chains from a single sample sequenced in a study of T cells after posttransplantation cyclophosphamide. Assay used: immunoSEQ multiplex PCR; TCRdb lists only in-frame clones, some missing. The sample has more than 50,000 clones, approximately 86% seen once. Material: PBMCs. The receptors were sampled from a man aged 25 to 45 with a blood cancer, CMV-positive, and with a related stem cell donor.

This clone has just a few counts. This sequence joins TRBV2 and TRBJ2-7; TRBD1 might be the D (6 bases). V was cut by 8 bases and J by 0 bases, with 11 bases left in between. The CDR3 length is 13 residues. Per the germline V gene, CDR1 is SNHLY and CDR2 is FYNNEI. This chain's CDR3 is CASARDNSYEQYF. The DNA of the CDR3 is TGTGCCAGCGCACGGGACAACTCCTACGAGCAGTACTTC.

The gene calls are TRBV4-3 and TRBJ2-1; D not certain. The V gene's germline CDR1 is LGHNA and CDR2 YSLEER. V dropped 1 base and J dropped 5 bases, with 3 bases sitting between them. The CDR3 consists of 12 residues. Written as DNA, the CDR3 is TGCGCCAGCAGCCAAGGTAACAATGAGCAGTTCTTC. Protein: CASSQGNNEQFF.

The chain has TRBV5-8 and TRBJ1-3; D remains unclear. The germline V gene has CDR1 SGHTS and CDR2 YDEGEE. The CDR3 has 15 amino acids. The V and J ends lost 2 bases and 1 base respectively, with 10 bases between them. The CDR3 protein is CASSFDRGSGNTIYF. DNA for the CDR3: TGTGCCAGCAGCTTTGATCGAGGTTCTGGAAACACCATATATTTT.

The chain is built from TRBV7-2 and TRBJ1-1; TRBD1 aligns across 8 bases. The CDR3 has 18 residues. The junction had 19 bases not matched to a gene; V was cut back by 7 bases and J by 3 bases. Germline V gives CDR1 SGHTA, CDR2 FQGNSA. CDR3 DNA sequence: TGTGCCAGCACCTTCCGGGCTGGGGCAGGGGGCCTTGACACTGAAGCTTTCTTT. Amino acid sequence: CASTFRAGAGGLDTEAFF.

The chain uses TRBV29-1 and TRBJ2-5, with 8 bases aligning to TRBD1. J gave up 4 bases and V 5 bases, and 3 bases lay outside the gene matches. The CDR3 runs to 12 residues. CDR1 SQVTM and CDR2 ANQGSEA come from the germline V gene. The CDR3 protein is CSVTDRGETQYF. In DNA, the CDR3 is TGCAGCGTTACCGACAGGGGAGAGACCCAGTACTTC.

The genes are TRBV5-1 and TRBJ2-5; the D is unclear. The tail of the sequence fits TRBJ2-7 better, so the J call may be wrong. Germline V CDR1 and CDR2: SGHRS, YFSETQ. The CDR3 sequence is 13 residues long. CDR3 in DNA: TGCGCCAGCAGCTTGAACACAGCCTACGAGCAGTACTTC. It translates to CASSLNTAYEQYF.

The V call is TRBV18, the J call TRBJ1-1; 8 bases are shared with TRBD1. The CDR3 spans 14 residues. The germline V gene encodes CDR1 KGHSH and CDR2 LQKENI. Trimming cost V 5 bases and J 1 base; bases outside gene matches: 3. CDR3 protein: CASSFDRGNTEAFF. CDR3 DNA: TGTGCCAGCTCATTCGACAGGGGGAACACTGAAGCTTTCTTT.

This clone was observed once. The genes are TRBV28 and TRBJ2-7; no clear D gene. CDR3 length: 15 residues. The germline V and J ends were trimmed by 2 bases and 1 base, with 12 bases remaining between them. Germline CDR1 MDHEN, CDR2 SYDVKM. The CDR3 region is CASSLRPGFSYEQYF. Here the CDR3 DNA reads TGTGCCAGCAGTTTAAGGCCAGGTTTTTCCTACGAGCAGTACTTC.

This clone was counted between two and nine times. This chain joins TRBV6-5 and TRBJ1-1, with 9 bases that match TRBD1. The germline V gene encodes CDR1 MNHEY and CDR2 SVGAGI. The CDR3 length is 14 residues. With V trimmed by 7 bases and J by 6 bases, 9 bases remained unmatched. DNA for the CDR3: TGTGCCAGCAATACCGGGACAGGGCATTCTGAAGCTTTCTTT. Its translation is CASNTGTGHSEAFF.

This rearrangement joins TRBV30 to TRBJ1-5; D unclear. The CDR3 is 14 amino acids. Germline CDR1 reads GTSNPN; CDR2 reads SVGIG (reference sequence). V was cut by 1 base and J by 2 bases, with 9 bases left in between. As DNA, the CDR3 is TGTGCCTGGAGTGGGGCACTAGGCAATCAGCCCCAGCATTTT. Encoded protein: CAWSGALGNQPQHF. The full variable domain, with the rest looked up from reference TRBV30 and TRBJ1-5, is SQTIHQWPATLVQPVGSPLSLECTVEGTSNPNLYWYRQAAGRGLQLLFYSVGIGQISSEVPQNLSASRPQDRQFILSSKKLLLSDSGFYLCAWSGALGNQPQHFGDGTRLSIL.

This chain joins TRBV4-2 and TRBJ2-7; 11 bases map to TRBD1. This CDR3 has 16 amino acids. Trimming at V came to 0 bases and at J to 4 bases, leaving 5 bases not matched to a gene. CDR1 and CDR2 from the germline V gene are LGHNA and YNFKEQ. The CDR3 here is CASSQELGQGGYEQYF. The CDR3 DNA reads TGTGCCAGCAGCCAAGAATTGGGACAGGGGGGTTACGAGCAGTACTTC.

V gene TRBV19 combines with J gene TRBJ1-5; 9 positions agree with TRBD1. V shed 7 bases and J 8 bases; nucleotides not matched to a gene: 12. The length of the CDR3 is 15 residues. CDR1 is LNHDA, CDR2 SQIVND, per germline (reference sequence). CDR3 nucleotides: TGTGCCAGTAAAAAGGGTCCGGGACAGGGTGAGCCCCAGCATTTT. Residues: CASKKGPGQGEPQHF. Drawing the rest from reference TRBV19 and TRBJ1-5, the complete variable domain is DGGITQSPKYLFRKEGQNVTLSCEQNLNHDAMYWYRQDPGQGLRLIYYSQIVNDFQKGDIAEGYSVSREKKESFPLTVTSAQKNPTAFYLCASKKGPGQGEPQHFGDGTRLSIL.

This chain joins TRBV4-1 and TRBJ2-1, with TRBD2 matching over 7 bases. Germline CDR1 reads MGHRA; CDR2 reads YSYEKL. The CDR3 covers 16 residues. The V and J ends lost 0 bases and 7 bases, in that order; junction bases with no gene match: 9. CDR3 DNA sequence: TGCGCCAGCAGCCAAGATCAGACTAGCTGGGTTAATGAGCAGTTCTTC. Amino acids: CASSQDQTSWVNEQFF.

The chain is built from TRBV11-2 and TRBJ2-5; 11 bases are shared with TRBD2. Germline V gene data show CDR1 as SGHAT and CDR2 as FQNNGV. The J segment lost 2 bases and the V segment lost 5 bases, leaving 7 bases of the junction unmatched. There are 16 residues in the CDR3. The CDR3 loop reads CASSPHLAGGQETQYF. The CDR3 DNA reads TGTGCCAGCAGCCCTCATCTAGCGGGAGGACAAGAGACCCAGTACTTC. The full variable domain, rest sourced from reference TRBV11-2 and TRBJ2-5, is EAGVAQSPRYKIIEKRQSVAFWCNPISGHATLYWYQQILGQGPKLLIQFQNNGVVDDSQLPKDRFSAERLKGVDSTLKIQPAKLEDSAVYLCASSPHLAGGQETQYFGPGTRLLVL.

This clone was recorded a few times. V is TRBV25-1 and J is TRBJ2-3; no firm D call. The ends were cut back, 3 bases at V and 2 bases at J, with 9 bases in the middle. Germline values: CDR1 MGHDK, CDR2 SYGVNS. The CDR3 is 14 residues long. In DNA form, the CDR3 reads TGTGCCAGCAGTGACGCGGCTTTCACAGATACGCAGTATTTT. Its translation: CASSDAAFTDTQYF.

The chain has TRBV11-3 and TRBJ2-3, with D possibly matching TRBD2 (7 bases). From germline, CDR1 is SGHNT and CDR2 YENEEA. This CDR3 comprises 14 residues. The V gene lost 0 bases and the J gene lost 9 bases, with 13 bases spanning the gap. In DNA form, the CDR3 reads TGTGCCAGCAGCTTAGAGGTCGGGGGGCACACGCAGTATTTT. Translation gives CASSLEVGGHTQYF.

This clone has a single count. V and J are TRBV6-5 and TRBJ2-3; 7 bases align to TRBD1. CDR3 length: 14 residues. The germline V gene encodes CDR1 MNHEY and CDR2 SVGAGI. J gave up 6 bases and V 6 bases, and 9 bases lay outside the gene matches. The CDR3: CASRYGDSQDTQYF. The CDR3 coding sequence is TGTGCCAGCAGATACGGGGACAGCCAGGATACGCAGTATTTT.

In DNA form, the CDR3 reads TGTGCCAGCAGCCCACCAGGCAATGAGCAGTTCTTC. Its protein is CASSPPGNEQFF. The rearrangement joins TRBV7-6 to TRBJ2-1, with D unclear. The CDR3 is made up of 12 amino acids. In germline, CDR1 is SGHVS, CDR2 FNYEAQ. The germline V and J ends were trimmed by 5 bases and 6 bases, with 8 bases remaining between them.

This chain links TRBV6-5 with TRBJ1-6; D is perhaps TRBD1 (5 bases). Germline V gene data show CDR1 as MNHEY and CDR2 as SVGAGI. The CDR3 covers 15 residues. V gave up 0 bases and J gave up 6 bases, with 9 bases separating them. Written as DNA, the CDR3 is TGTGCCAGCAGTTACTCGGGGCAGGTTAATTCACCCCTCCACTTT. It codes for CASSYSGQVNSPLHF.

This CDR3 is CATSRDPGGAGGDTQYF. In DNA form, the CDR3 reads TGTGCCACCAGCAGAGATCCAGGCGGGGCGGGAGGAGATACGCAGTATTTT. V usage is TRBV15 and J usage is TRBJ2-3; 8 nucleotides match TRBD2. The CDR3 loop spans 17 amino acids. After removal of 0 bases from V and 5 bases from J, the junction contained 10 bases not matched to a gene. Germline lookup yields CDR1 LNHNV and CDR2 YYDKDF (reference sequence). Looking up the rest from reference TRBV15 and TRBJ2-3 gives the full variable domain: DAMVIQNPRYQVTQFGKPVTLSCSQTLNHNVMYWYQQKSSQAPKLLFHYYDKDFNNEADTPDNFQSRRPNTSFCFLDIRSPGLGDTAMYLCATSRDPGGAGGDTQYFGPGTRLTVL.

The sample holds a few counts of this clone. The rearrangement links TRBV6-6 to TRBJ2-1; 12 positions match TRBD2. The V segment lost 6 bases and the J segment 6 bases; nucleotides outside the gene matches: 9. CDR3 length equals 16 residues. From germline, CDR1 is MNHNY and CDR2 SVGAGI (reference sequence). Here the CDR3 reads CASRGPSGRASNEQFF. In DNA, the CDR3 is TGTGCCAGCAGGGGACCTAGCGGGAGGGCGAGCAATGAGCAGTTCTTC.

The chain combines TRBV5-1 with TRBJ2-3, with 9 bases that match TRBD2. With 4 bases clipped from V and 2 bases from J, the junction kept 2 bases outside the gene matches. The CDR3 is 14 amino acids. Per germline, CDR1 SGHRS and CDR2 YFSETQ. The CDR3 nucleotides are TGCGCCAGCAGCCCGGGACTAGCCACAGATACGCAGTATTTT. It codes for CASSPGLATDTQYF.

The J gene is TRBJ1-2, the V gene TRBV7-9; 7 bases are a match to TRBD1. The CDR3 covers 14 residues. CDR1 and CDR2 from the germline V gene are SEHNR and FQNEAQ (reference sequence). The ends lost 3 bases at V and 4 bases at J; junction bases unmatched: 5. The CDR3 sequence is CASSFGQESYGYTF. CDR3 DNA sequence: TGTGCCAGCAGCTTCGGACAGGAATCCTATGGCTACACCTTC.

The chain carries TRBV11-2 and TRBJ2-3; TRBD2 might be the D (6 bases). This CDR3 region has 15 residues. Germline values: CDR1 SGHAT, CDR2 FQNNGV. Trimming shortened V by 4 bases and J by 2 bases, and 13 bases separated the two germline ends. The CDR3 is CASSSVSSATDTQYF. In DNA, the CDR3 is TGTGCCAGCAGCTCGGTTTCTAGCGCCACAGATACGCAGTATTTT.

V and J are TRBV5-1 and TRBJ2-5; 7 bases match TRBD2. The J call may be in error: the DNA end matches TRBJ2-7 better. Germline V lookup: CDR1 SGHRS, CDR2 YFSETQ. This CDR3 has 16 amino acids. CDR3 nucleotide sequence: TGCGCCAGCAGCTTGCAAATGTCGCTAGCGGTGGGCGAGCAGTACTTC. This translates into CASSLQMSLAVGEQYF.

The genes are TRBV7-2 and TRBJ1-5, with 7 bases lining up with TRBD1. With 1 base clipped from V and 6 bases from J, the junction kept 6 bases outside the gene matches. The CDR3 extends over 15 amino acids. CDR1 is SGHTA and CDR2 is FQGNSA in the germline V gene. The CDR3 nucleotides are TGTGCCAGCAGCTTAGTAATGACAGGGACTCAGCCCCAGCATTTT. It yields the protein CASSLVMTGTQPQHF.

The chain links TRBV13 to TRBJ2-4; 9 nucleotides match TRBD2. The V gene end was trimmed by 0 bases and the J gene end by 0 bases; junction bases not matched to a gene: 6. This CDR3 region has 18 residues. Germline V gene data show CDR1 as PRHDT and CDR2 as FYEKMQ (reference sequence). The CDR3 nucleotides read TGTGCCAGCAGCTTAGGCGTCGCGGGAGGGCTAGCCAAAAACATTCAGTACTTC. It yields the protein CASSLGVAGGLAKNIQYF.

This chain connects TRBV11-2 to TRBJ2-7, with TRBD1 matching over 7 bases. The CDR3 loop spans 15 amino acids. Germline loops: CDR1 SGHAT, CDR2 FQNNGV. With 5 bases clipped from V and 6 bases from J, the junction kept 13 bases outside the gene matches. The CDR3 sequence is CASSGRQGTNGEQYF. CDR3 nucleotide sequence: TGTGCCAGCAGCGGCAGACAGGGTACTAATGGCGAGCAGTACTTC.

The chain has TRBV19 and TRBJ2-3, with TRBD2 matching 8 bases. This CDR3 region has 18 residues. The germline CDR1 and CDR2 sequences are LNHDA and SQIVND (reference sequence). With 1 base clipped from V and 1 base from J, the junction kept 10 bases outside the gene matches. This chain's CDR3 is CASSIGGRTPRGTDTQYF. CDR3 sequence (DNA): TGTGCCAGTAGTATAGGCGGGAGGACCCCTAGGGGCACAGATACGCAGTATTTT. The full variable domain, with the rest looked up from reference TRBV19 and TRBJ2-3, is DGGITQSPKYLFRKEGQNVTLSCEQNLNHDAMYWYRQDPGQGLRLIYYSQIVNDFQKGDIAEGYSVSREKKESFPLTVTSAQKNPTAFYLCASSIGGRTPRGTDTQYFGPGTRLTVL.